The rows below give T cell receptor beta chains drawn from one sample of a study of cytomegalovirus exposure and HLA in healthy donors. The method was immunoSEQ multiplex PCR; TCRdb's version includes in-frame clones alone and lacks a portion of them. The data contain about 200,000 clones, around 78% of them singletons. The material sequenced was PBMCs. Receptor source: a man aged 25 to 40 in good health and CMV-seronegative. Both conserved end residues are part of each CDR3. A D gene is named only where the DNA matches it firmly. The size field is filled for only some rows; it gives once, few, many or a size class.

V gene,D gene,clone size,J gene,CDR3 DNA,CDR3 protein
TRBV28,-,-,TRBJ2-1,TGTGCCAGCCGCAAGGGAGGTGAGCAGTTCTTC,CASRKGGEQFF
TRBV11-3,TRBD1,-,TRBJ2-6,TGTGCCAGCAGCAGGGGACAGGGGCCGACTGGGGCCAACGTCCTGACTTTC,CASSRGQGPTGANVLTF
TRBV9,TRBD1,few,TRBJ2-7,TGTGCCAGCAGCGACCACAGGGGCCCGAGCTCCTACGAGCAGTACTTC,CASSDHRGPSSYEQYF
TRBV5-8,-,-,TRBJ1-5,TGTGCCAGCAGCTCGGGTGTGGGGACAATGGATCAGCCCCAGCATTTT,CASSSGVGTMDQPQHF
TRBV29-1,TRBD1,-,TRBJ1-1,TGCAGCGGGGGACAGGGCGGCACTGAAGCTTTCTTT,CSGGQGGTEAFF
TRBV9,-,-,TRBJ2-1,TGTGCCAGCAGCGTAGGCATCCCTGGGAGCTCCTACAATGAGCAGTTCTTC,CASSVGIPGSSYNEQFF
TRBV5-4,TRBD1,-,TRBJ1-1,TGTGCCAGCAGCGCCGCCAAGGACAGGGGGGGGCAAGGTGAAGCTTTCTTT,CASSAAKDRGGQGEAFF
TRBV6-1,-,-,TRBJ2-3,TGTGCCAGCAGTCGGACGGGGAGCACAGATACGCAGTATTTT,CASSRTGSTDTQYF
TRBV12-5,TRBD1,few,TRBJ2-2,TGTGCTAGTGCCCCGGGACAGGTGAACACCGGGGAGCTGTTTTTT,CASAPGQVNTGELFF
TRBV28,TRBD1,-,TRBJ1-1,TGTGCCAGCAGACAAGGGACAGGGGGCTCAGAAGCTTTCTTT,CASRQGTGGSEAFF
TRBV7-6,-,-,TRBJ2-1,TGTGCCAGCAGCGCAGGGAACAATGAGCAGTTCTTC,CASSAGNNEQFF
TRBV13,-,-,TRBJ2-2,TGTGCCAGCACAAAAGGGGGGGCTGTCGGGGAGCTGTTTTTT,CASTKGGAVGELFF
TRBV5-1,-,-,TRBJ1-3,TGCGCCAGCAGCCCGGGGGATGGAAACACCATATATTTT,CASSPGDGNTIYF
TRBV29-1,-,-,TRBJ1-5,TGCAGCGTTGAACAGGGGTCAGGGCCCCAGCATTTT,CSVEQGSGPQHF
TRBV7-9,-,-,TRBJ1-4,TGTGCCAGCAGCTTATATGGCAGTGCAACTAATGAAAAACTGTTTTTT,CASSLYGSATNEKLFF
TRBV18,-,-,TRBJ1-2,TGTGCCAGCTCACCGTCCGGGGGGAATGACTATGGCTACACCTTC,CASSPSGGNDYGYTF
TRBV27,TRBD1,-,TRBJ1-5,TGTGCCAGCAGTTTATCTGGATTCCGGGACAGGAATCAGCCCCAGCATTTT,CASSLSGFRDRNQPQHF
TRBV7-2,-,-,TRBJ1-2,TGTGCCAGCAGCGCCCGGAGTAAGAACTATGGCTACACCTTC,CASSARSKNYGYTF
TRBV29-1,-,-,TRBJ2-7,TGCAGCGTTGAAGATCGAGGGGGAGCCTACGAGCAGTACTTC,CSVEDRGGAYEQYF
TRBV7-9,TRBD1,-,TRBJ1-2,TGTGCCAGCAGCCGACAGGGGTCGGACTATGGCTACACCTTC,CASSRQGSDYGYTF
TRBV19,TRBD2,-,TRBJ2-1,TGTGCCAGTAGTATGATAGGACTAGCGGGAGCCTCGGATGAGCAGTTCTTC,CASSMIGLAGASDEQFF
TRBV27,TRBD1,-,TRBJ2-1,TGTGCCAGCGAGGGACAGGATATACGGGAGCAGTTCTTC,CASEGQDIREQFF
TRBV27,TRBD2,-,TRBJ2-5,TGTGCCAGCATCCCTAAAGTCGGACTAGCGGGAAGAAGCGAGACCCAGTACTTC,CASIPKVGLAGRSETQYF
TRBV5-1,-,-,TRBJ1-3,TGCGCCAGCAGCGGACGTCCGACAGGATCTGGAAACACCATATATTTT,CASSGRPTGSGNTIYF
TRBV4-1,TRBD1,-,TRBJ1-1,TGCGCCAGCAGCCAAAGGACAGGAGGGGACACTGAAGCTTTCTTT,CASSQRTGGDTEAFF
TRBV18,TRBD1,-,TRBJ1-4,TGTGCCAGCTCACTCGGACAGGGAATAGTTGCAACTAATGAAAAACTGTTTTTT,CASSLGQGIVATNEKLFF
TRBV4-1,-,few,TRBJ2-4,TGCGCCAGCAGCCAAGATCGGGTTAGCGGTAAAAACATTCAGTACTTC,CASSQDRVSGKNIQYF
TRBV7-9,TRBD1,-,TRBJ1-5,TGTGCCAGCAGCAAGACTCCTGGACAGGGGGCAGTTCAGCCCCAGCATTTT,CASSKTPGQGAVQPQHF
TRBV28,TRBD1,-,TRBJ1-1,TGTGCCAGCAGTTTGACAGGGGGCACTGAAGCTTTCTTT,CASSLTGGTEAFF
TRBV4-2,TRBD1,-,TRBJ2-7,TGTGCCAGCAGCTCCCACGCCGGGACAGGGGATCTCTGGTTCTTC,CASSSHAGTGDLWFF
TRBV7-9,TRBD1,-,TRBJ1-2,TGTGCCAGCAGCTATCGACAGGGAACGAAGGCGTGGGATGGCTACACCTTC,CASSYRQGTKAWDGYTF
TRBV28,TRBD2,-,TRBJ2-3,TGTGCCAGCAGTTCCCTCGGACTAGCGGGAGTGGCAGATACGCAGTATTTT,CASSSLGLAGVADTQYF
TRBV9,TRBD1,-,TRBJ1-1,TGTGCCAGCAGCGTCCACCGGGGGACAGCGAACACTGAAGCTTTCTTT,CASSVHRGTANTEAFF
TRBV2,TRBD1,few,TRBJ1-5,TGTGCCAGCAAGTGGGGACAGGGGGATCAGCCCCAGCATTTT,CASKWGQGDQPQHF
TRBV28,TRBD2,-,TRBJ2-5,TGTGCCAGCAGTAAATCAACTAGCGGGAGGACCGAGACCCAGTACTTC,CASSKSTSGRTETQYF
TRBV10-1,-,once,TRBJ2-5,TGCGCCAGCAGTGAGTCGACTGATTACCAAGAGACCCAGTACTTC,CASSESTDYQETQYF
TRBV27,TRBD2,-,TRBJ2-1,TGTGCCAGCACAACCGGGACTAGCGGGAGTTCCTACAATGAGCAGTTCTTC,CASTTGTSGSSYNEQFF
TRBV15,-,-,TRBJ1-2,TGTGCCACCAGCAGTACCACTAGAGCAGACCGTTATGGCTACACCTTC,CATSSTTRADRYGYTF
TRBV7-9,TRBD1,-,TRBJ2-7,TGTGCCAGCAGCTTATCGTCCGGGACAGGGGTTCGAGAGCAGTACTTC,CASSLSSGTGVREQYF
TRBV5-1,-,-,TRBJ2-7,TGCGCCAGCAGCTCCACTACCTACGAGCAGTACTTC,CASSSTTYEQYF
TRBV5-1,TRBD1,-,TRBJ2-4,TGCGCCAGCAGCCCCCCCGGGACAGGGCCCAAAAACATTCAGTACTTC,CASSPPGTGPKNIQYF
TRBV5-1,TRBD2,once,TRBJ2-5,TGCGCCAGCAGTTTAACGGGTAGCGGGACTTTAGAGACCCAGTACTTC,CASSLTGSGTLETQYF
TRBV9,TRBD2,-,TRBJ2-1,TGTGCCAGCAGCGAGGAATTAGCGGGAGGAAAACTCAATGAGCAGTTCTTC,CASSEELAGGKLNEQFF
TRBV27,TRBD1,-,TRBJ1-5,TGTGCCAGCAGTTTGCTCGGACAGGGTATAGTAGGTAATCAGCCCCAGCATTTT,CASSLLGQGIVGNQPQHF
TRBV10-3,TRBD1,-,TRBJ2-1,TGTGCCATCATTGGGACAGGGGGCAGCTCCTACAATGAGCAGTTCTTC,CAIIGTGGSSYNEQFF